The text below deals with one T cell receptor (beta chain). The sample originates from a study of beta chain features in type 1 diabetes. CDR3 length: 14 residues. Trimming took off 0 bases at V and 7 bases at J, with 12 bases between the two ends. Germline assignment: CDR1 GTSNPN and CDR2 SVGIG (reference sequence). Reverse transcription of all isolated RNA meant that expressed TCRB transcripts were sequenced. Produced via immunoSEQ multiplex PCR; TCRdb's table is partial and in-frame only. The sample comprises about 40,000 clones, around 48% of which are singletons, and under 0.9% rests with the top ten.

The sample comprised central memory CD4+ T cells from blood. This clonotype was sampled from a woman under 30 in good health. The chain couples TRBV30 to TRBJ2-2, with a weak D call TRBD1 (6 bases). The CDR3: CAWSVLAGVGELFF. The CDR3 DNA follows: TGTGCCTGGAGTGTACTGGCAGGGGTCGGGGAGCTGTTTTTT.